These 14 T cell receptor beta chains share one sample of origin, sequenced in a study of blood T cell repertoires in COVID-19. TCRdb keeps only in-frame clones here, not all; method: immunoSEQ multiplex PCR. The repertoire has 150,000 to 200,000 clones, about 84% of them found once; the top ten carry 4.5% to 7.5%. Material for sequencing was PBMCs or T cells enriched from blood (not recorded which). Receptor source: a man aged 40-50 years who had recovered from COVID-19.

V and J are TRBV9 and TRBJ2-1; possible D gene TRBD1, 7 bases. The germline V and J ends were trimmed by 0 bases and 11 bases, with 18 bases remaining between them. The length of the CDR3 is 15 residues. The germline V gene has CDR1 SGDLS and CDR2 YYNGEE. The CDR3 DNA is TGTGCCAGCAGCGTAGAGGGCGGGACAGCGAATAAGCAGTTCTTC. It encodes CASSVEGGTANKQFF.

The chain couples TRBV7-3 to TRBJ2-1; possibly TRBD1 for D (5 bases). CDR1 and CDR2 from the germline V gene are SGHTA and FQGTGA. Trimming removed 5 bases at V and 0 bases at J, with 11 bases between. This CDR3 has 15 amino acids. The CDR3 loop reads CASSRQSGSYNEQFF. In DNA form, the CDR3 reads TGTGCCAGCAGCCGACAGTCGGGCTCCTACAATGAGCAGTTCTTC.

V is TRBV27 and J is TRBJ2-1; 8 bases are shared with TRBD2. The V segment lost 6 bases and the J segment 6 bases; nucleotides outside the gene matches: 7. There are 14 residues in the CDR3. Germline V gene data show CDR1 as MNHEY and CDR2 as SMNVEV (reference sequence). CDR3 sequence: CASRGGGRSNEQFF. The CDR3 nucleotides read TGTGCCAGCAGGGGCGGGGGGAGGTCCAATGAGCAGTTCTTC.

This sequence joins TRBV6-1 and TRBJ1-1, with TRBD1 as a possible D gene (5 bases). Trimming pared 1 base from V and 3 bases from J, leaving 9 bases between. Looked up from germline, CDR1 is MNHNS and CDR2 is SASEGT. This CDR3 spans 14 amino acids. CDR3 protein: CASSEEGPYTEAFF. The CDR3 DNA sequence: TGTGCCAGCAGTGAAGAGGGGCCATACACTGAAGCTTTCTTT.

The chain has TRBV9 and TRBJ2-1; 10 bases map to TRBD2. This CDR3 is built from 15 residues. V gave up 2 bases and J gave up 9 bases; unmatched junction bases: 8. Germline V gene lookup returns CDR1 SGDLS and CDR2 YYNGEE. The CDR3 DNA is TGTGCCAGCAGCGTGGCTAGCGGGGGCCAGGGTGAGCAGTTCTTC. It is translated as CASSVASGGQGEQFF.

There are a few counts of this clone. The chain employs TRBV7-9 and TRBJ1-1, with D perhaps matching TRBD1 (6 bases). There are 13 residues in the CDR3. The germline gives CDR1 SEHNR, CDR2 FQNEAQ (reference sequence). Trimming removed 7 bases at V and 5 bases at J, with 14 bases between. CDR3 in amino acids: CASTRLGATEAFF. The CDR3 coding sequence is TGTGCCAGCACCAGGTTGGGGGCTACTGAAGCTTTCTTT.

The chain joins TRBV3-1 (or the pseudogene TRBV3-2) to TRBJ1-1; 8 bases are shared with TRBD1. Germline V gives CDR1 LGHDT, CDR2 YNNKEL (reference sequence). The CDR3 extends over 13 amino acids. V shed 5 bases, J shed 4 bases, and the junction held 3 bases outside the gene matches. CDR3 DNA: TGTGCCAGCAGCATAACAGGGGGCACTGAAGCTTTCTTT. It specifies CASSITGGTEAFF.

This clone was observed once. In nucleotides, the CDR3 is TGCGCCAGCAGCCCTCCAACAACTAGCGGGGGCGAAGAGACCCAGTACTTC. Amino acid sequence: CASSPPTTSGGEETQYF. J is TRBJ2-5 and V is TRBV5-1, with 11 bases fitting TRBD2. V gave up 4 bases and J gave up 3 bases; unmatched junction bases: 11. This CDR3 spans 17 amino acids. The germline gives CDR1 SGHRS, CDR2 YFSETQ.

V usage is TRBV7-2 and J usage is TRBJ2-7; 12 bases align to TRBD1. This CDR3 has 16 residues. Looked up from germline, CDR1 is SGHTA and CDR2 is FQGNSA. V lost 5 bases, J lost 6 bases, and 11 bases stayed unmatched. The CDR3, as DNA: TGTGCCAGCAGCCCTATCCTTGGGACAGGGGGCCTCGAGCAGTACTTC. As protein: CASSPILGTGGLEQYF.

The chain combines TRBV3-1 (or the pseudogene TRBV3-2) with TRBJ2-5, with 7 bases identical to TRBD2. The germline gives CDR1 LGHDT, CDR2 YNNKEL (reference sequence). The CDR3 consists of 12 residues. Losses at the gene ends were 4 bases for V and 5 bases for J; bases not matched to a gene: 1. The chain's CDR3 is CASSPSGETQYF. In DNA form, the CDR3 reads TGTGCCAGCAGCCCTAGCGGCGAGACCCAGTACTTC.

The genes are TRBV5-1 and TRBJ2-3, with TRBD1 identical over 7 bases. Germline V lookup: CDR1 SGHRS, CDR2 YFSETQ. The trim removed 1 base at V and 5 bases at J, leaving 4 bases unmatched. The CDR3 contains 14 residues. The CDR3 protein is CASSLQQGIDTQYF. The CDR3 DNA reads as TGCGCCAGCAGCTTGCAACAGGGGATAGATACGCAGTATTTT.

This clone was found once. The chain joins TRBV19 to TRBJ2-3; no definite D call. V lost 4 bases to trimming and J lost 0 bases, with 8 bases between them. CDR1 and CDR2 from the germline V gene are LNHDA and SQIVND (reference sequence). CDR3 length: 14 amino acids. The CDR3 sequence is CASSTMTSTDTQYF. CDR3 in DNA: TGTGCCAGTAGTACAATGACTAGCACAGATACGCAGTATTTT.

The V call is TRBV24-1, the J call TRBJ1-1; tentatively, D is TRBD1 (5 bases). CDR1 and CDR2 (germline): KGHDR, SFDVKD. CDR3 length: 16 amino acids. The V end was cut by 2 bases, the J end by 0 bases, with 12 bases between. In DNA form, the CDR3 reads TGTGCCACCAGTGATTGGAAGGGGCGCATGAACACTGAAGCTTTCTTT. It is translated as CATSDWKGRMNTEAFF.

The rearrangement uses TRBV7-9 and TRBJ2-5, with 7 bases matching TRBD1. The CDR3 covers 14 residues. V lost 5 bases, J lost 2 bases, and 5 bases stayed unmatched. Germline values: CDR1 SEHNR, CDR2 FQNEAQ (reference sequence). The CDR3 sequence is CASSLRDSQETQYF. The CDR3 DNA follows: TGTGCCAGCAGCCTCCGGGACAGTCAAGAGACCCAGTACTTC.